The 9 T cell receptor beta chains reported below all come from one sample, sequenced in a study of blood T cells in healthy people across ages. The second PCR ran about 7 to 12 cycles with a sample-barcoded 5' primer and J-beta primers. TCRdb independently ran MiXCR on the 5' RACE reads; one entry per CDR3 protein. The table has some 1.5 million distinct CDR3 sequences, roughly 30% seen once. The sample was blood. These receptors all stem from a woman in her twenties or thirties in good health.

This clonotype has a count of ten or more. A read error may produce the germline difference seen at one junction end. The chain combines TRBV5-1 with TRBJ1-1; TRBD1 is a possible D gene (5 bases). The CDR3 has 13 amino acids. Per the germline V gene, CDR1 is SGHRS and CDR2 is YFSETQ. The CDR3 reads CASSWDGNTEAFF. The CDR3 coding sequence is TGTGCCAGCAGCTGGGACGGGAACACTGAAGCTTTCTTT. Full variable domain (remainder filled in from reference TRBV5-1 and TRBJ1-1): KAGVTQTPRYLIKTRGQQVTLSCSPISGHRSVSWYQQTPGQGLQFLFEYFSETQRNKGNFPGRFSGRQFSNSRSEMNVSTLELGDSALYLCASSWDGNTEAFFGQGTRLTVV.

This clonotype was seen many times. V usage is TRBV12-3 or TRBV12-4 and J usage is TRBJ2-1, with D maybe TRBD1 (6 bases). V was clipped by 5 bases and J by 6 bases, with 8 bases between them. The CDR3 sequence is 12 residues long. CDR3 region: CASSTQGNEQFF. The CDR3 DNA is TGTGCCAGCAGTACACAGGGCAATGAGCAGTTCTTC.

This clonotype has just a few counts. The chain has TRBV5-1 and TRBJ2-5; 8 bases are shared with TRBD1. Trimming cost V 4 bases and J 0 bases; bases outside gene matches: 8. CDR1 is SGHRS and CDR2 is YFSETQ in the germline V gene. This CDR3 is 16 amino acids long. CDR3 in amino acids: CASSPEQGEYQETQYF. CDR3 sequence (DNA): TGCGCCAGCAGCCCGGAACAGGGGGAGTACCAAGAGACCCAGTACTTC. Together with reference TRBV5-1 and TRBJ2-5, the CDR3 gives the full variable domain: KAGVTQTPRYLIKTRGQQVTLSCSPISGHRSVSWYQQTPGQGLQFLFEYFSETQRNKGNFPGRFSGRQFSNSRSEMNVSTLELGDSALYLCASSPEQGEYQETQYFGPGTRLLVL.

V and J are TRBV29-1 and TRBJ2-4, with a tentative D call TRBD1 (6 bases). There are 13 residues in the CDR3. The germline V and J ends were trimmed by 6 bases and 9 bases, with 18 bases remaining between them. The V gene's germline CDR1 is SQVTM and CDR2 ANQGSEA. CDR3: CSVGAAEGGIQYF. As DNA, the CDR3 is TGCAGCGTCGGGGCCGCAGAAGGGGGCATTCAGTACTTC. Combining the CDR3 with reference TRBV29-1 and TRBJ2-4 gives the whole variable domain SAVISQKPSRDICQRGTSLTIQCQVDSQVTMMFWYRQQPGQSLTLIATANQGSEATYESGFVIDKFPISRPNLTFSTLTVSNMSPEDSSIYLCSVGAAEGGIQYFGAGTRLSVL.

The DNA for the CDR3 is TGTGCCACCAGTGAGTGGACTAGCGGGGGGTCTCATACAGATACGCAGTATTTT. Its translation is CATSEWTSGGSHTDTQYF. The V call is TRBV24-1, the J call TRBJ2-3; 14 nucleotides match TRBD2. CDR1 and CDR2 from the germline V gene are KGHDR and SFDVKD. The V and J ends lost 4 bases and 3 bases, in that order; junction bases with no gene match: 8. The CDR3 sequence is 18 residues long.

The chain links TRBV7-2 to TRBJ1-1; D may be TRBD1 (5 bases). V gave up 2 bases and J gave up 5 bases, with 12 bases separating them. The CDR3 is 14 residues long. CDR1 and CDR2 from the germline V gene are SGHTA and FQGNSA. The CDR3 here is CASSLIQGWTEAFF. The CDR3 nucleotides read TGTGCCAGCAGCTTAATCCAGGGATGGACTGAAGCTTTCTTT.

This clonotype was recorded at least ten times. The chain is built from TRBV7-2 and TRBJ2-4; D is uncertain. Germline V gene sequence: CDR1 SGHTA, CDR2 FQGNSA. The V and J ends lost 6 bases and 5 bases respectively, with 14 bases between them. The CDR3 has 14 residues. The CDR3 spells CASRPPAPQNIQYF. In DNA, the CDR3 is TGTGCCAGCAGGCCTCCGGCACCTCAAAACATTCAGTACTTC.

In the case of this clonotype: Just one base apart from a much larger clone, this may be a read error. The chain carries TRBV5-4 and TRBJ2-1; 8 bases align to TRBD2. There are 14 residues in the CDR3. V gave up 6 bases and J gave up 11 bases; unmatched junction bases: 13. Germline CDR1 reads SGHNT; CDR2 reads YYREEE (reference sequence). The CDR3 spells CASTTGTSRHKQFF. The CDR3 DNA reads as TGTGCCAGCACCACCGGGACTAGTAGACATAAGCAGTTCTTC.

To note about this clonotype: A read error may account for a junction end that differs from germline. The chain carries TRBV4-3 and TRBJ1-2; 7 positions agree with TRBD1. This CDR3 has 15 residues. Germline CDR1 LGHNA, CDR2 YSLEER. Written as DNA, the CDR3 is TGCACCAGCAGCCGAGATCGACAGGGAATCGGTGGCTACACCTTC. It yields the protein CTSSRDRQGIGGYTF.